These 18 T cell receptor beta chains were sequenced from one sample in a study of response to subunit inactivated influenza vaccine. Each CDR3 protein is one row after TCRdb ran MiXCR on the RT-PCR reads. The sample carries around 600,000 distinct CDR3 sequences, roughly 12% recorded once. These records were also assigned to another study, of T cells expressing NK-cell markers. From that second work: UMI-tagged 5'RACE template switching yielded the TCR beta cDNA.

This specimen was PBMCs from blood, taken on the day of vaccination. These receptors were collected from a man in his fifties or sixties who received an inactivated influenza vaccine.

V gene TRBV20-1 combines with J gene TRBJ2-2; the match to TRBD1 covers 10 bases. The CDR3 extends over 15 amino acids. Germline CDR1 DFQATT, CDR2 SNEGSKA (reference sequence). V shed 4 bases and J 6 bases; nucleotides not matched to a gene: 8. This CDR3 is CSAIVIGTGAGELFF. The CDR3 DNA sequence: TGCAGTGCTATAGTAATAGGGACAGGGGCCGGGGAGCTGTTTTTT.

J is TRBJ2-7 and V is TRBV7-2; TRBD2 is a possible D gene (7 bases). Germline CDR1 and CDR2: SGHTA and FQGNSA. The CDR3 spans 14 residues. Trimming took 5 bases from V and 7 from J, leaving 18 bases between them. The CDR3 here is CASSPLRGPGEQYF. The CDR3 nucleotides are TGTGCCAGCAGCCCTTTGCGGGGGCCTGGGGAGCAGTACTTC.

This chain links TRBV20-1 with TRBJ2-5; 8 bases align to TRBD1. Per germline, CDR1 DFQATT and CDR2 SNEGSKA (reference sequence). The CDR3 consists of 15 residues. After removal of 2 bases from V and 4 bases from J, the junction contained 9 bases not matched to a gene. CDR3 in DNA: TGCAGTGCTAGATCCGGACAGGGAGATCGAGAGACCCAGTACTTC. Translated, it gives CSARSGQGDRETQYF.

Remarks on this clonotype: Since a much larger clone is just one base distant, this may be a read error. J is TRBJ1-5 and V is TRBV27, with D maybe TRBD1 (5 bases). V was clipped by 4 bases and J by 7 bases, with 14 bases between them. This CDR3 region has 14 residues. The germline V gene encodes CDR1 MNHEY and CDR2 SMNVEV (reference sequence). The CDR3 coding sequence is TGTGCCAGCAGTTCAACACGGCGGGGGCAGCCCCAGCATTTT. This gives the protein CASSSTRRGQPQHF.

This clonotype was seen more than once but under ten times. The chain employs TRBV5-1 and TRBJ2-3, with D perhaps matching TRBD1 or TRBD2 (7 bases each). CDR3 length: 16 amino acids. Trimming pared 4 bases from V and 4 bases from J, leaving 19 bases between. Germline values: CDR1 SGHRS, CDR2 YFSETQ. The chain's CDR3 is CASSLQGGPVSDTQYF. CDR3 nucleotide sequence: TGCGCCAGCAGCCTCCAGGGGGGGCCTGTCTCAGATACGCAGTATTTT.

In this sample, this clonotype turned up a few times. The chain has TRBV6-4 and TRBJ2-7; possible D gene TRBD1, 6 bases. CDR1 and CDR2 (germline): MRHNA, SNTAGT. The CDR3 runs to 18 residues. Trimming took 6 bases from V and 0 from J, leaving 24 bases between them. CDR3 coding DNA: TGTGCCAGCAGCGTTGGACAGTATAAAGGTTTAAGCTCCTACGAGCAGTACTTC. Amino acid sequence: CASSVGQYKGLSSYEQYF.

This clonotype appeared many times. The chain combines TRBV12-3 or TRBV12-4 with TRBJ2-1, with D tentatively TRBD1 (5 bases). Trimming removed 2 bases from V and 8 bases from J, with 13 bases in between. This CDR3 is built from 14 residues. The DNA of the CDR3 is TGTGCCAGCAGTTTAACGACAGTGGCCGATGAGCAGTTCTTC. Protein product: CASSLTTVADEQFF.

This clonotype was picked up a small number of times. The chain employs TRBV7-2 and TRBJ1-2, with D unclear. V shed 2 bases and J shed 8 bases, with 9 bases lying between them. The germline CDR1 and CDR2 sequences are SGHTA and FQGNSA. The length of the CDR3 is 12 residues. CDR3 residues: CASSLRNTGYTF. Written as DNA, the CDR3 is TGTGCCAGCAGCTTAAGGAATACCGGCTACACCTTC.

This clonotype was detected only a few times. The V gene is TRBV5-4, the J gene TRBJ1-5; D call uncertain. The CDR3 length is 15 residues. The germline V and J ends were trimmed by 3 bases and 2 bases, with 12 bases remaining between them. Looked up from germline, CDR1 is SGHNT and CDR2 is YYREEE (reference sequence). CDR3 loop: CASSYDPGGNQPQHF. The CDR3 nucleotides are TGTGCCAGCAGCTACGACCCCGGAGGCAATCAGCCCCAGCATTTT.

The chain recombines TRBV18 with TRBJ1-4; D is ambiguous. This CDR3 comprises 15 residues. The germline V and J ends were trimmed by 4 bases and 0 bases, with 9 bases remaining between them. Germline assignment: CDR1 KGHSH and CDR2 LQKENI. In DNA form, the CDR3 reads TGTGCCAGCTCACTAAGACGAGCAACTAATGAAAAACTGTTTTTT. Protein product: CASSLRRATNEKLFF.

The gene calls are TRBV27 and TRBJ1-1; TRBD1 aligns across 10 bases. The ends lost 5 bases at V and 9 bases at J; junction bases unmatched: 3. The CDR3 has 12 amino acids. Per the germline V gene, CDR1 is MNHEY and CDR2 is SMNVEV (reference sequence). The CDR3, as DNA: TGTGCCAGCAGTAGGACAGGGGGAAAAGCTTTCTTT. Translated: CASSRTGGKAFF.

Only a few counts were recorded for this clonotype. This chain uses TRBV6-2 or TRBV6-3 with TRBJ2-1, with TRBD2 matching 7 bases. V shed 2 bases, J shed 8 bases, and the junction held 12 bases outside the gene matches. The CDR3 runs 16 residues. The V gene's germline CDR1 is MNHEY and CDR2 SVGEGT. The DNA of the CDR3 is TGTGCCAGCAGTTACCCCTTAGGACTAGTAAGTGATGAGCAGTTCTTC. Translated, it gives CASSYPLGLVSDEQFF.

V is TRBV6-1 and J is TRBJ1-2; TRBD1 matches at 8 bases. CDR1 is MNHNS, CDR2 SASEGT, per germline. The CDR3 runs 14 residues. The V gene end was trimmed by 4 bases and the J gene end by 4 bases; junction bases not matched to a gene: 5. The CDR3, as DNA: TGTGCCAGCAGTGGGGACAGGTTAAGCTATGGCTACACCTTC. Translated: CASSGDRLSYGYTF.

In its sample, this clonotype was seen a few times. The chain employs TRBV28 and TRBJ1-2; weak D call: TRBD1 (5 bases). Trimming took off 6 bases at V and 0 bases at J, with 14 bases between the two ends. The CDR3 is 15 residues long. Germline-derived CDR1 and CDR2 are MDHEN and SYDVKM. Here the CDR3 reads CASREMGEANYGYTF. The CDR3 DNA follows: TGTGCCAGCAGAGAAATGGGGGAAGCTAACTATGGCTACACCTTC.

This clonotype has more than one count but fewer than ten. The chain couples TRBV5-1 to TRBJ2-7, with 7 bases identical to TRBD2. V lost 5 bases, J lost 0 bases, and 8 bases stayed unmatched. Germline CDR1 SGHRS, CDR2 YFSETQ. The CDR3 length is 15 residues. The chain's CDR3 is CASSQGGGASYEQYF. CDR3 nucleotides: TGCGCCAGCAGTCAGGGCGGGGGTGCCTCCTACGAGCAGTACTTC.

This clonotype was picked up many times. The CDR3 protein is CASSQIYSSNEKLFF. CDR3 in DNA: TGCGCCAGCAGCCAAATCTACAGTTCGAATGAAAAACTGTTTTTT. V is TRBV4-3 and J is TRBJ1-4; unclear D gene. CDR1 LGHNA and CDR2 YSLEER come from the germline V gene. CDR3 size: 15 residues. V gave up 2 bases and J gave up 5 bases, with 12 bases separating them.

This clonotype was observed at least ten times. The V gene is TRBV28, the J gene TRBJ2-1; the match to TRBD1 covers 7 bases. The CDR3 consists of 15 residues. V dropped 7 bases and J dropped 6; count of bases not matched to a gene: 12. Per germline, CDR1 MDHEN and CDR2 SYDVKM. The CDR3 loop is CASNLVAGGSNEQFF. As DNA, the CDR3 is TGTGCCAGCAACCTGGTGGCAGGGGGTAGCAATGAGCAGTTCTTC.

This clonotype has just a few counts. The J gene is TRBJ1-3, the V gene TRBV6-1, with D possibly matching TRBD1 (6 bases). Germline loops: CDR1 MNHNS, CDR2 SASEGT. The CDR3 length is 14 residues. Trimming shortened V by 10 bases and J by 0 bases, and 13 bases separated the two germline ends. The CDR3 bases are TGTGCCACAATTGACAGGAACTCTGGAAACACCATATATTTT. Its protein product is CATIDRNSGNTIYF.